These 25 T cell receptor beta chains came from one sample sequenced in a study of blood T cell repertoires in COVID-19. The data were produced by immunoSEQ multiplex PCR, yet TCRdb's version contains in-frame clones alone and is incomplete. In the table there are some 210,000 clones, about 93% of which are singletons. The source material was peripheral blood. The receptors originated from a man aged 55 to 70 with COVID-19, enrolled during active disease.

Here the CDR3 reads CACGTVTYEQYF. The CDR3 coding sequence is TGTGCCTGCGGGACTGTTACCTACGAGCAGTACTTC. The chain employs TRBV30 and TRBJ2-7; D is possibly TRBD2 (6 bases). CDR1 and CDR2 from the germline V gene are GTSNPN and SVGIG (reference sequence). The CDR3 length is 12 residues. V was cut by 6 bases and J by 2 bases, with 11 bases left in between.

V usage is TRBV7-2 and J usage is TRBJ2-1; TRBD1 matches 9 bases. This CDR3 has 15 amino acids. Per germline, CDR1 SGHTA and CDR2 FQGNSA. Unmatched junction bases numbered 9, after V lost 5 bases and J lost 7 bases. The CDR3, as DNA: TGTGCCAGCAGCCAAACGAGGGACAGGGAGAATGAGCAGTTCTTC. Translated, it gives CASSQTRDRENEQFF.

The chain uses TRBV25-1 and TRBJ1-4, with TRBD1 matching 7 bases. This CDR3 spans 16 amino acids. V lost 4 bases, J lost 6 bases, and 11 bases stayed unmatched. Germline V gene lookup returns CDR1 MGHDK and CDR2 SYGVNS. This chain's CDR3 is CASSGPTGVVDEKLFF. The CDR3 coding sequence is TGTGCCAGCAGTGGGCCCACAGGGGTGGTGGATGAAAAACTGTTTTTT.

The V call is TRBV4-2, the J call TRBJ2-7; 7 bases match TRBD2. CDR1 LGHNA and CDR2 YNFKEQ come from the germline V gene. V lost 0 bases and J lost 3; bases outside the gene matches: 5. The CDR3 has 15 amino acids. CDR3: CASSQDRGRYYEQYF. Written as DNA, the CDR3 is TGTGCCAGCAGCCAAGATCGCGGGAGATACTACGAGCAGTACTTC.

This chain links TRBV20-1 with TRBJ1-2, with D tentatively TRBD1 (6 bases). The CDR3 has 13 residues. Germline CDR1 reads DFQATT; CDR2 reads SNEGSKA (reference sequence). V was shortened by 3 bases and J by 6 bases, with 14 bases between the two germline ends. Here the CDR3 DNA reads TGCAGTGCTAGTCGCGGACAGAAGGATGGCTACACCTTC. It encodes CSASRGQKDGYTF.

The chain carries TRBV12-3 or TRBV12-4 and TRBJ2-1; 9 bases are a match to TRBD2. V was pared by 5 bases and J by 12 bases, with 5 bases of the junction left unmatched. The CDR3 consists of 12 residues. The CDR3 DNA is TGTGCCAGCAGTGAACTAGCGGGTGCGCAGTTCTTC. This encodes CASSELAGAQFF.

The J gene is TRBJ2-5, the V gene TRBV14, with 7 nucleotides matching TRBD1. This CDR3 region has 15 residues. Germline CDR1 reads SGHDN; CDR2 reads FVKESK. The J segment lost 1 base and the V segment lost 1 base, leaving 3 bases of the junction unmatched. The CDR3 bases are TGTGCCAGCAGCCAAGCAAGGGGGCCCCAAGAGACCCAGTACTTC. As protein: CASSQARGPQETQYF.

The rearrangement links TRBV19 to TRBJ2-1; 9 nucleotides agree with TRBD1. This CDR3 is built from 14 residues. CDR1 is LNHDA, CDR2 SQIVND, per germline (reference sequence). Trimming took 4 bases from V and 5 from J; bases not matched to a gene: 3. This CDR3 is CASSRDRVNNEQFF. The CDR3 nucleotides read TGTGCCAGTAGTAGGGACAGGGTGAACAATGAGCAGTTCTTC.

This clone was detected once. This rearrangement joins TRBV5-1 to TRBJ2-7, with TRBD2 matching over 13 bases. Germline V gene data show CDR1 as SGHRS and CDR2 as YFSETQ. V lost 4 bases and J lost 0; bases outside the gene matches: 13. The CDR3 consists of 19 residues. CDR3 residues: CASSLGLAGAGGDSYEQYF. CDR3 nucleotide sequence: TGCGCCAGCAGCCTAGGACTAGCGGGAGCCGGGGGGGACTCCTACGAGCAGTACTTC. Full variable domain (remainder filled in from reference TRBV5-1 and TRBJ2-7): KAGVTQTPRYLIKTRGQQVTLSCSPISGHRSVSWYQQTPGQGLQFLFEYFSETQRNKGNFPGRFSGRQFSNSRSEMNVSTLELGDSALYLCASSLGLAGAGGDSYEQYFGPGTRLTVT.

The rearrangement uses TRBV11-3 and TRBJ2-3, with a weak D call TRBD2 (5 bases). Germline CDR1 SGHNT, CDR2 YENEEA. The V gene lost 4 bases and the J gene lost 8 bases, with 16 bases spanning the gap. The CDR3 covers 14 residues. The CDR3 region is CASSSGRLEGTQYF. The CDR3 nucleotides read TGTGCCAGCAGCTCCGGACGGCTCGAGGGTACGCAGTATTTT.

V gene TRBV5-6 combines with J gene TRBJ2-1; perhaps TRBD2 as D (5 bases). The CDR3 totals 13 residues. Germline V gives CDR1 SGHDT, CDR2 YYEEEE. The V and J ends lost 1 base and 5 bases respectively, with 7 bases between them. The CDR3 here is CASSLPADNEQFF. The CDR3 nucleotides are TGTGCCAGCAGCTTGCCAGCGGACAATGAGCAGTTCTTC.

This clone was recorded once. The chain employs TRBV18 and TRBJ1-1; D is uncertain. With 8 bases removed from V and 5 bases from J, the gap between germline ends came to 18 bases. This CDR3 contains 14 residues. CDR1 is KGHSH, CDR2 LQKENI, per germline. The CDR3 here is CASLRQAAGTEAFF. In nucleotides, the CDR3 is TGTGCCAGCCTCCGACAAGCGGCGGGGACTGAAGCTTTCTTT. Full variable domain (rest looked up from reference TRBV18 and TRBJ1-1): NAGVMQNPRHLVRRRGQEARLRCSPMKGHSHVYWYRQLPEEGLKFMVYLQKENIIDESGMPKERFSAEFPKEGPSILRIQQVVRGDSAAYFCASLRQAAGTEAFFGQGTRLTVV.

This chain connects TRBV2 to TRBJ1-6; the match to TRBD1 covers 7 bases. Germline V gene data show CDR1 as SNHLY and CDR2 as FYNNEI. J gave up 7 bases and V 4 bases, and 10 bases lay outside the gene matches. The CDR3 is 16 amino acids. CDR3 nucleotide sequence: TGTGCCAGCAGTGGAGAGGGGGCCCTCAAAAATTCACCCCTCCACTTT. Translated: CASSGEGALKNSPLHF.

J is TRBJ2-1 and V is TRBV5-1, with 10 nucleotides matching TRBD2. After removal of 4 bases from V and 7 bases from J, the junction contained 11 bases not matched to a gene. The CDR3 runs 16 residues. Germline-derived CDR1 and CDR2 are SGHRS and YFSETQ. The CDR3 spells CASSPTSGPRGNEQFF. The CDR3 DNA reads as TGCGCCAGCAGCCCGACTAGCGGGCCAAGGGGAAATGAGCAGTTCTTC. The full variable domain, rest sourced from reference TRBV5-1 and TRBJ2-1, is KAGVTQTPRYLIKTRGQQVTLSCSPISGHRSVSWYQQTPGQGLQFLFEYFSETQRNKGNFPGRFSGRQFSNSRSEMNVSTLELGDSALYLCASSPTSGPRGNEQFFGPGTRLTVL.

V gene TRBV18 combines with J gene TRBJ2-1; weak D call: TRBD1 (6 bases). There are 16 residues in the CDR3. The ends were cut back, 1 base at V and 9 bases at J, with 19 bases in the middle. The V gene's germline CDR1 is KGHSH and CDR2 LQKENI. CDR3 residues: CASSPLPGQGLPEQFF. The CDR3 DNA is TGTGCCAGCTCACCACTACCGGGACAAGGGTTACCTGAGCAGTTCTTC.

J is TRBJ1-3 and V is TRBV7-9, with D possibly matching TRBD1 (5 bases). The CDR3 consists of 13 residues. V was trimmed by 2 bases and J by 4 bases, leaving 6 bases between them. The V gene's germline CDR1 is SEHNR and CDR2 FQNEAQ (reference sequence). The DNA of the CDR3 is TGTGCCAGCAGCTTACAGGGAGGAAACACCATATATTTT. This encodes CASSLQGGNTIYF.

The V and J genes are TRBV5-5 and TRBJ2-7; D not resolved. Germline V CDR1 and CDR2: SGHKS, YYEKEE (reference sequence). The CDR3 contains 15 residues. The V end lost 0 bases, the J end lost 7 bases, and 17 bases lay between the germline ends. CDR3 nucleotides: TGTGCCAGCAGCTTGGGCAGAAATCAAGGAGCGGAGCAGTACTTC. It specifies CASSLGRNQGAEQYF.

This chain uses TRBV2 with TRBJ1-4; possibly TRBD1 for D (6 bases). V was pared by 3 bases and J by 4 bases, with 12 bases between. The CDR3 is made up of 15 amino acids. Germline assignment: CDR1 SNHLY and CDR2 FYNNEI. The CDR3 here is CASSDSQGRNEKLFF. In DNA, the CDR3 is TGTGCCAGCAGTGATAGCCAGGGGCGTAATGAAAAACTGTTTTTT.

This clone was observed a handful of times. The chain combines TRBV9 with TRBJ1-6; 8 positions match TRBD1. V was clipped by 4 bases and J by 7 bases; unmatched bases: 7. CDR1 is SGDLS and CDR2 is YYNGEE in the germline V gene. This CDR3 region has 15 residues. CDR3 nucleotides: TGTGCCAGCAGCCCCCGACAGGGGACGAATTCACCCCTCCACTTT. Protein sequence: CASSPRQGTNSPLHF.

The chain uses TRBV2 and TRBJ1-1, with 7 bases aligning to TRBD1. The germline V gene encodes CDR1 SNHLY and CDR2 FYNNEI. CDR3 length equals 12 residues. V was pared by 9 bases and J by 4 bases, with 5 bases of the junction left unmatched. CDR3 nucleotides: TGTGCCAGGCGACAGGGAGGCACTGAAGCTTTCTTT. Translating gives CARRQGGTEAFF.

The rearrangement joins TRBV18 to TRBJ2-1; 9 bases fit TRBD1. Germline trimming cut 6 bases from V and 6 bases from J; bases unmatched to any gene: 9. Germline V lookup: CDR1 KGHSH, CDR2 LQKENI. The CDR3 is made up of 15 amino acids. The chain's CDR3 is CASSAGQGQGNEQFF. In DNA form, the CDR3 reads TGTGCCAGCTCGGCTGGACAGGGGCAGGGCAATGAGCAGTTCTTC.

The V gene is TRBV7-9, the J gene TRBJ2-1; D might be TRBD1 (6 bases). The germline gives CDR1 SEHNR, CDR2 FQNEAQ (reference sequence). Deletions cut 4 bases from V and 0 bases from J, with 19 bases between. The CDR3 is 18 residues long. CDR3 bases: TGTGCCAGCAGCTCACTAACACAGGGATTTTTCTCCTACAATGAGCAGTTCTTC. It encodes CASSSLTQGFFSYNEQFF.

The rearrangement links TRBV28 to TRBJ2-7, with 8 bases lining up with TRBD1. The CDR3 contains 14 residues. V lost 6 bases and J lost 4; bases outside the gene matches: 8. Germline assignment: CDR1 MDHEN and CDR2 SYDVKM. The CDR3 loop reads CASSQGDRLYEQYF. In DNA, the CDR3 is TGTGCCAGCAGCCAAGGGGACAGGTTGTACGAGCAGTACTTC.

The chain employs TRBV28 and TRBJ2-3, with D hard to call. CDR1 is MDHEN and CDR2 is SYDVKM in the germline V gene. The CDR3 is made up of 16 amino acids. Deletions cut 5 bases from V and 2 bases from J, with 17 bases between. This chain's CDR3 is CASSVRTSVHTDTQYF. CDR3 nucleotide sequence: TGTGCCAGCAGTGTGAGAACCAGCGTGCACACAGATACGCAGTATTTT.

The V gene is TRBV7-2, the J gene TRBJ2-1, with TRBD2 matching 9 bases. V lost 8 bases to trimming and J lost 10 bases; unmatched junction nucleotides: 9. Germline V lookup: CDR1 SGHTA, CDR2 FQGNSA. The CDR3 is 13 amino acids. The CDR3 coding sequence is TGTGCCAGCGGAGCGGGGGGCGTCTGGGAGCAGTTCTTC. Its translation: CASGAGGVWEQFF.